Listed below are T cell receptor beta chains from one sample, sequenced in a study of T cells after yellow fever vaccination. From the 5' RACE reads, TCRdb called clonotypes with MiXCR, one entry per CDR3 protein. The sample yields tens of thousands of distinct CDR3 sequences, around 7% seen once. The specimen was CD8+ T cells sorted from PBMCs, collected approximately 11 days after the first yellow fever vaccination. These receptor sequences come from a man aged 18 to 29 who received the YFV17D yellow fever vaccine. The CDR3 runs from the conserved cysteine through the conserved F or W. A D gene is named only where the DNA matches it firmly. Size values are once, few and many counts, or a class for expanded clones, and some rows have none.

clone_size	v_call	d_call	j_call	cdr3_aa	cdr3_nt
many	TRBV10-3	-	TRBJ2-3	CAISESALGASTSTDTQYF	TGTGCCATCAGTGAGTCAGCCCTAGGGGCCTCAACTAGCACAGATACGCAGTATTTT
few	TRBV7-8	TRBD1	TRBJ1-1	CASSLGTGGRAFF	TGTGCCAGCAGCTTAGGGACAGGGGGACGAGCTTTCTTT
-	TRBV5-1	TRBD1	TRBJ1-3	CASSLGHGTGSGNTIYF	TGCGCCAGCAGCTTGGGCCACGGGACAGGCTCTGGAAACACCATATATTTT
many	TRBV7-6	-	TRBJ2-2	CASSLPSVGTNTGELFF	TGTGCCAGCAGCTTACCGTCGGTGGGAACGAACACCGGGGAGCTGTTTTTT
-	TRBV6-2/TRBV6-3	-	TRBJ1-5	CASRDLNSNQPQHF	TGTGCCAGCCGAGATTTAAACTCCAATCAGCCCCAGCATTTT
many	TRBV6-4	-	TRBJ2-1	CASSPTSYNEQFF	TGTGCCAGCAGTCCCACCTCCTACAATGAGCAGTTCTTC
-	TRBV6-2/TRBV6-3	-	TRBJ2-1	CASSYGELTDNEQFF	TGTGCCAGCAGTTACGGGGAACTAACCGACAATGAGCAGTTCTTC
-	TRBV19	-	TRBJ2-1	CASSGDDSLYNEQFF	TGTGCCAGTTCGGGGGACGACTCTCTCTACAATGAGCAGTTCTTC
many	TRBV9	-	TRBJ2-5	CASSVDGSQETQYF	TGTGCCAGCAGCGTAGACGGATCCCAAGAGACCCAGTACTTC
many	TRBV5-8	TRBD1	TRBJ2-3	CACPGQITDTQYF	TGTGCCTGTCCGGGACAGATCACAGATACGCAGTATTTT
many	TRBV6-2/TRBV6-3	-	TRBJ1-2	CASSILEGPWTF	TGTGCCAGCAGCATCCTAGAGGGCCCGTGGACCTTC
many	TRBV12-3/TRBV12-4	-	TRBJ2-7	CASSVTYEQYF	TGTGCCAGCAGCGTAACATACGAGCAGTACTTC
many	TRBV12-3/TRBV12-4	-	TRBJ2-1	CASSSTSSYNEQFF	TGTGCCAGCAGTTCGACTAGCTCCTACAATGAGCAGTTCTTC
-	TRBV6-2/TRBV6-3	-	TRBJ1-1	CASSRTAYTEAFF	TGTGCCAGCAGCCGGACTGCGTACACTGAAGCTTTCTTT
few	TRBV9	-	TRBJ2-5	CASSVGGRGLETQYF	TGTGCCAGCAGCGTAGGAGGGCGTGGATTAGAGACCCAGTACTTC
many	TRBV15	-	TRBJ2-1	CATSRGLVGSYNEQFF	TGTGCCACCAGCAGAGGACTAGTTGGTTCCTACAATGAGCAGTTCTTC
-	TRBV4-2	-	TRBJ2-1	CASSQGFRSYNEQFF	TGTGCCAGCAGCCAAGGCTTTCGCTCCTACAATGAGCAGTTCTTC
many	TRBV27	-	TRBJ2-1	CASSFSAVGHNEQFF	TGTGCCAGCAGTTTTTCGGCAGTGGGACACAATGAGCAGTTCTTC
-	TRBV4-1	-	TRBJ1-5	CASSQDIQVSNQPQHF	TGCGCCAGCAGCCAAGATATACAGGTTAGCAATCAGCCCCAGCATTTT
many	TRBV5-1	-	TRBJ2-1	CASSLVGGLDEQFF	TGCGCCAGCAGCTTGGTCGGTGGGTTGGATGAGCAGTTCTTC
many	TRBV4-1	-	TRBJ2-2	CASSQQSGELFF	TGCGCCAGCAGCCAACAATCGGGAGAGCTGTTTTTT
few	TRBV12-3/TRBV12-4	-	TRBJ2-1	CEPRDHEQFF	TGTGAGCCCCGGGACCATGAGCAGTTCTTC
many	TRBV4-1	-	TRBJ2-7	CASSQAGDTYEQYF	TGCGCCAGCAGCCAAGCTGGGGATACCTACGAGCAGTACTTC
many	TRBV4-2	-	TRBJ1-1	CASSQDGPEAFF	TGTGCCAGCAGCCAAGATGGCCCTGAAGCTTTCTTT
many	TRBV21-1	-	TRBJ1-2	CASPRSPGAAYGYTF	TGTGCCAGCCCGCGCTCGCCAGGGGCCGCCTATGGCTACACCTTC
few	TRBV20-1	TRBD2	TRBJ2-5	CSARDPRAGGVETQYF	TGCAGTGCTAGAGACCCTCGAGCGGGGGGGGTGGAGACCCAGTACTTC
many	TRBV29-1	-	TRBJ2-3	CSVVWRGVLDTQYF	TGCAGCGTTGTCTGGCGGGGCGTACTAGATACGCAGTATTTT